These 30 T cell receptor beta chains share one sample of origin, sequenced in a study of STAT5B mutations in CD4+ large granular lymphocyte leukemia. Sequencing was performed with immunoSEQ multiplex PCR; in TCRdb, only in-frame clones are kept and a portion is missing. The repertoire holds around 27,000 clones, with about 69% as singletons. The sequenced sample was CD4+ T cells from blood buffy coats. All receptors come from a human donor in good health.

This sequence joins TRBV6-1 and TRBJ1-2, with D unresolved. The CDR3 covers 13 residues. CDR1 MNHNS and CDR2 SASEGT come from the germline V gene. Trimming removed 1 base at V and 4 bases at J, with 7 bases between. CDR3 region: CASSEGLLYGYTF. CDR3 sequence (DNA): TGTGCCAGCAGTGAAGGACTGCTCTATGGCTACACCTTC.

The J gene is TRBJ2-7, the V gene TRBV19; D gene uncertain. The germline gives CDR1 LNHDA, CDR2 SQIVND (reference sequence). Trimming cost V 5 bases and J 4 bases, with 6 bases left between them. CDR3 length: 11 residues. The CDR3 spells CASSPPYEQYF. Written as DNA, the CDR3 is TGTGCCAGTAGTCCCCCGTACGAGCAGTACTTC.

The V and J genes are TRBV6-1 and TRBJ1-2, with D hard to call. Per the germline V gene, CDR1 is MNHNS and CDR2 is SASEGT. The CDR3 sequence is 12 residues long. Trimming pared 6 bases from V and 8 bases from J, leaving 13 bases between. In DNA, the CDR3 is TGTGCCAGCAGCCCCGGGCAGGCCGGCTACACCTTC. Its translation is CASSPGQAGYTF.

V is TRBV5-1 and J is TRBJ2-5; D gene uncertain. Germline V gives CDR1 SGHRS, CDR2 YFSETQ. With 0 bases removed from V and 0 bases from J, the gap between germline ends came to 18 bases. This CDR3 region has 18 residues. The CDR3 loop reads CASSLAPIAYLNQETQYF. CDR3 coding DNA: TGCGCCAGCAGCTTGGCCCCCATAGCATATCTGAACCAAGAGACCCAGTACTTC.

The rearrangement joins TRBV6-1 to TRBJ1-2; D possibly corresponds to TRBD1 (5 bases). Germline V CDR1 and CDR2: MNHNS, SASEGT. The CDR3 length is 14 residues. The V and J ends lost 3 bases and 5 bases respectively, with 13 bases between them. The CDR3 region is CASSDDPREYGYTF. As DNA, the CDR3 is TGTGCCAGCAGTGATGATCCCAGGGAGTATGGCTACACCTTC.

The CDR3 DNA follows: TGTGCCTGGAGTTACCGGACTGCTGCTCCGAAACATACGCAGTATTTT. This encodes CAWSYRTAAPKHTQYF. The chain recombines TRBV30 with TRBJ2-3; a weak D match, TRBD2 (5 bases). The V end lost 2 bases, the J end lost 7 bases, and 22 bases lay between the germline ends. CDR1 is GTSNPN and CDR2 is SVGIG in the germline V gene (reference sequence). This CDR3 contains 16 residues.

V usage is TRBV27 and J usage is TRBJ2-3, with TRBD2 matching 8 bases. The CDR3 sequence is 15 residues long. Trimming took 8 bases from V and 6 from J; bases not matched to a gene: 13. The germline CDR1 and CDR2 sequences are MNHEY and SMNVEV (reference sequence). The CDR3 reads CASSGGGTGVDTQYF. The DNA for the CDR3 is TGTGCCAGCTCTGGCGGGGGGACGGGCGTCGATACGCAGTATTTT.

The V and J genes are TRBV7-2 and TRBJ1-5; D gene uncertain. The CDR3 contains 15 residues. Deletions cut 2 bases from V and 4 bases from J, with 12 bases between. Per germline, CDR1 SGHTA and CDR2 FQGNSA. CDR3 coding DNA: TGTGCCAGCAGCTTAAGTAGGAGTCCTAATCAGCCCCAGCATTTT. Protein product: CASSLSRSPNQPQHF.

The chain's CDR3 is CASSVHSGVNEQFF. DNA of the CDR3: TGTGCCAGCAGCGTTCATAGCGGGGTAAATGAGCAGTTCTTC. The gene calls are TRBV9 and TRBJ2-1; 8 bases fit TRBD2. The V gene's germline CDR1 is SGDLS and CDR2 YYNGEE. This CDR3 is built from 14 residues. Trimming at V came to 2 bases and at J to 7 bases, leaving 5 bases not matched to a gene. The full variable domain, with the rest looked up from reference TRBV9 and TRBJ2-1, is DSGVTQTPKHLITATGQRVTLRCSPRSGDLSVYWYQQSLDQGLQFLIQYYNGEERAKGNILERFSAQQFPDLHSELNLSSLELGDSALYFCASSVHSGVNEQFFGPGTRLTVL.

In the case of this clone: The junction does not match germline at one end; this may be a read error. The rearrangement joins TRBV7-7 to TRBJ2-3; maybe TRBD1 (6 bases). The V gene's germline CDR1 is SSHAT and CDR2 FNYEAQ (reference sequence). The CDR3 loop spans 15 amino acids. CDR3 DNA sequence: TGTGCTAGCAGCCAAGGACAGTTCCACACAGATACGCAGTATTTT. As protein: CASSQGQFHTDTQYF.

In its sample, this clone was seen once. The V call is TRBV9, the J call TRBJ1-2; tentatively, D is TRBD1 (5 bases). Germline lookup yields CDR1 SGDLS and CDR2 YYNGEE. V was pared by 7 bases and J by 0 bases, with 13 bases between. There are 14 residues in the CDR3. The chain's CDR3 is CASAPGVTNYGYTF. In nucleotides, the CDR3 is TGTGCCAGCGCGCCGGGGGTTACTAACTATGGCTACACCTTC.

The chain employs TRBV7-2 and TRBJ2-2; 8 bases are a match to TRBD1. The junction had 6 bases not matched to a gene; V was cut back by 5 bases and J by 4 bases. Germline V lookup: CDR1 SGHTA, CDR2 FQGNSA. This CDR3 spans 15 amino acids. CDR3 loop: CASSRDRSRTGELFF. Here the CDR3 DNA reads TGTGCCAGCAGCCGGGACAGGTCTCGCACCGGGGAGCTGTTTTTT.

The chain is built from TRBV30 and TRBJ2-7; D is unresolved. The CDR3 length is 11 residues. Germline values: CDR1 GTSNPN, CDR2 SVGIG (reference sequence). V was pared by 2 bases and J by 7 bases, with 9 bases between. The CDR3 protein is CAWSLNYEQYF. DNA for the CDR3: TGTGCCTGGAGTCTGAACTATGAGCAGTACTTC.

This chain connects TRBV29-1 to TRBJ2-1; tentatively, D is TRBD2 (6 bases). The CDR3 has 16 residues. Germline-derived CDR1 and CDR2 are SQVTM and ANQGSEA. Trimming shortened V by 6 bases and J by 5 bases, and 23 bases separated the two germline ends. CDR3 nucleotide sequence: TGCAGCGTGGATGGTGGGACTGCCAGAGGGAACAATGAGCAGTTCTTC. Translation: CSVDGGTARGNNEQFF.

This chain uses TRBV15 with TRBJ2-1; 11 bases match TRBD2. In germline, CDR1 is LNHNV, CDR2 YYDKDF (reference sequence). V was clipped by 0 bases and J by 15 bases; unmatched bases: 13. The CDR3 consists of 16 residues. The CDR3 here is CATSRDLLLAGDPGFF. The CDR3 bases are TGTGCCACCAGCAGAGATCTTCTACTAGCGGGAGATCCGGGGTTCTTC.

This clone occurred a few times. This chain connects TRBV30 to TRBJ1-5, with D tentatively TRBD1 (6 bases). V dropped 3 bases and J dropped 1 base, with 16 bases sitting between them. Germline assignment: CDR1 GTSNPN and CDR2 SVGIG (reference sequence). The CDR3 is 16 residues long. CDR3 in DNA: TGTGCCTGGAGCCCGGGACACCTAACCAGCAATCAGCCCCAGCATTTT. Encoded protein: CAWSPGHLTSNQPQHF.

The rearrangement joins TRBV5-1 to TRBJ2-5; TRBD2 aligns across 7 bases. The CDR3 is 17 amino acids. V dropped 1 base and J dropped 0; count of bases not matched to a gene: 9. The germline CDR1 and CDR2 sequences are SGHRS and YFSETQ. The CDR3 DNA reads as TGCGCCAGCAGCTTGCCAGCGGGATCTGTCAACCAAGAGACCCAGTACTTC. Amino acid sequence: CASSLPAGSVNQETQYF. The variable domain in full, completed from reference TRBV5-1 and TRBJ2-5, reads KAGVTQTPRYLIKTRGQQVTLSCSPISGHRSVSWYQQTPGQGLQFLFEYFSETQRNKGNFPGRFSGRQFSNSRSEMNVSTLELGDSALYLCASSLPAGSVNQETQYFGPGTRLLVL.

The rearrangement joins TRBV4-1 to TRBJ1-1; 8 bases agree with TRBD1. The CDR3 covers 19 residues. The germline gives CDR1 MGHRA, CDR2 YSYEKL. J lost 1 base, V lost 0 bases, and 13 bases had no gene match. CDR3 bases: TGCGCCAGCAGCCAAGATCACCGGACAGGGCCTAAACAGAACACTGAAGCTTTCTTT. Translating it yields CASSQDHRTGPKQNTEAFF.

The chain links TRBV28 to TRBJ1-2; 7 bases align to TRBD1. V shed 2 bases and J 8 bases; nucleotides not matched to a gene: 11. The length of the CDR3 is 15 residues. Germline CDR1 and CDR2: MDHEN and SYDVKM. This chain's CDR3 is CASSLVVTGRRGYTF. The CDR3 nucleotides are TGTGCCAGCAGTTTAGTAGTGACAGGGCGGAGGGGCTACACCTTC.

This clone has a handful of counts. The rearrangement uses TRBV4-1 and TRBJ1-5; 7 nucleotides align to TRBD1. With 6 bases clipped from V and 5 bases from J, the junction kept 10 bases outside the gene matches. Germline-derived CDR1 and CDR2 are MGHRA and YSYEKL. The CDR3 contains 15 residues. The CDR3, as DNA: TGCGCCAGCAGTCTTCGACAGGGTGGGGATCAGCCCCAGCATTTT. It codes for CASSLRQGGDQPQHF.

The rearrangement uses TRBV12-5 and TRBJ1-5; D remains unclear. CDR1 is LGHNT and CDR2 is FRNRAP in the germline V gene. This CDR3 spans 14 amino acids. V dropped 5 bases and J dropped 4 bases, with 12 bases sitting between them. CDR3 in amino acids: CASGAGLGNQPQHF. DNA for the CDR3: TGTGCTAGTGGTGCCGGGTTGGGTAATCAGCCCCAGCATTTT.

The rearrangement links TRBV27 to TRBJ2-2; no definite D call. Germline V gene data show CDR1 as MNHEY and CDR2 as SMNVEV (reference sequence). The ends were cut back, 7 bases at V and 7 bases at J, with 16 bases in the middle. The CDR3 is 14 residues long. The CDR3 loop is CASTRLGWGGELFF. Here the CDR3 DNA reads TGTGCCAGCACCCGGCTGGGGTGGGGCGGGGAGCTGTTTTTT.

V is TRBV15 and J is TRBJ1-4, with TRBD1 identical over 7 bases. CDR3 length equals 14 residues. The germline V gene encodes CDR1 LNHNV and CDR2 YYDKDF (reference sequence). V trimming: 0 bases; J trimming: 5 bases; junction bases outside the gene matches: 0. CDR3 in DNA: TGTGCCACCAGCAGAGACAGGGGGAATGAAAAACTGTTTTTT. It yields the protein CATSRDRGNEKLFF. Looking up the rest from reference TRBV15 and TRBJ1-4 gives the full variable domain: DAMVIQNPRYQVTQFGKPVTLSCSQTLNHNVMYWYQQKSSQAPKLLFHYYDKDFNNEADTPDNFQSRRPNTSFCFLDIRSPGLGDTAMYLCATSRDRGNEKLFFGSGTQLSVL.

This chain joins TRBV5-1 and TRBJ1-3; the D is unclear. The CDR3 is made up of 15 amino acids. V was cut by 0 bases and J by 0 bases, with 7 bases left in between. Per germline, CDR1 SGHRS and CDR2 YFSETQ. This CDR3 is CASSLERSSGNTIYF. CDR3 sequence (DNA): TGCGCCAGCAGCTTGGAGCGAAGCTCTGGAAACACCATATATTTT.

V and J are TRBV7-8 and TRBJ2-5, with D tentatively TRBD2 (6 bases). Trimming took off 3 bases at V and 5 bases at J, with 19 bases between the two ends. Germline V lookup: CDR1 SGHVS, CDR2 FQNEAQ. This CDR3 is 16 amino acids long. The CDR3 sequence: CASSLASGTAGETQYF. The CDR3 nucleotides read TGTGCCAGCAGCTTGGCTTCGGGAACGGCGGGGGAGACCCAGTACTTC. The whole variable domain, remainder taken from reference TRBV7-8 and TRBJ2-5, is GAGVSQSPRYKVAKRGQDVALRCDPISGHVSLFWYQQALGQGPEFLTYFQNEAQLDKSGLPSDRFFAERPEGSVSTLKIQRTQQEDSAVYLCASSLASGTAGETQYFGPGTRLLVL.

This clone was counted once. The J gene is TRBJ1-1, the V gene TRBV7-9; possible D gene TRBD1, 5 bases. The CDR3 is made up of 15 amino acids. The V end lost 3 bases, the J end lost 3 bases, and 14 bases lay between the germline ends. Germline V CDR1 and CDR2: SEHNR, FQNEAQ (reference sequence). CDR3 DNA: TGTGCCAGCAGCTTTTCGGTAGTGGGGGACACTGAAGCTTTCTTT. Its translation is CASSFSVVGDTEAFF.

The V call is TRBV18, the J call TRBJ1-4, with D possibly matching TRBD1 (6 bases). CDR3 length: 15 residues. The ends were cut back, 6 bases at V and 0 bases at J, with 11 bases in the middle. CDR1 is KGHSH and CDR2 is LQKENI in the germline V gene. This CDR3 is CASSIQGPTNEKLFF. For the CDR3, the DNA is TGTGCCAGCTCGATACAGGGACCAACTAATGAAAAACTGTTTTTT.

This chain uses TRBV28 with TRBJ1-1, with a tentative D call TRBD1 (6 bases). V gave up 5 bases and J gave up 7 bases, with 20 bases separating them. CDR1 and CDR2 (germline): MDHEN, SYDVKM. This CDR3 contains 15 residues. The chain's CDR3 is CASSPGGGGEGEAFF. The CDR3 nucleotides read TGTGCCAGCAGTCCCGGCGGTGGGGGCGAGGGTGAAGCTTTCTTT.

The CDR3 spells CASSVSIREGRHNEQFF. As DNA, the CDR3 is TGTGCCAGCAGCGTATCAATTCGGGAGGGCCGCCACAATGAGCAGTTCTTC. The rearrangement links TRBV9 to TRBJ2-1, with TRBD2 identical over 8 bases. Germline-derived CDR1 and CDR2 are SGDLS and YYNGEE. Unmatched junction bases numbered 11, after V lost 1 base and J lost 5 bases. This CDR3 has 17 residues.

The CDR3 region has the DNA TGTGCCGCCTGGTTAGCGGAAGCGAACAATGAGCAGTTCTTC. The encoded protein is CAAWLAEANNEQFF. V usage is TRBV9 and J usage is TRBJ2-1; a weak D match, TRBD2 (6 bases). This CDR3 comprises 14 residues. Trimming removed 10 bases from V and 5 bases from J, with 19 bases in between. Germline CDR1 SGDLS, CDR2 YYNGEE. Drawing the rest from reference TRBV9 and TRBJ2-1, the complete variable domain is DSGVTQTPKHLITATGQRVTLRCSPRSGDLSVYWYQQSLDQGLQFLIQYYNGEERAKGNILERFSAQQFPDLHSELNLSSLELGDSALYFCAAWLAEANNEQFFGPGTRLTVL.